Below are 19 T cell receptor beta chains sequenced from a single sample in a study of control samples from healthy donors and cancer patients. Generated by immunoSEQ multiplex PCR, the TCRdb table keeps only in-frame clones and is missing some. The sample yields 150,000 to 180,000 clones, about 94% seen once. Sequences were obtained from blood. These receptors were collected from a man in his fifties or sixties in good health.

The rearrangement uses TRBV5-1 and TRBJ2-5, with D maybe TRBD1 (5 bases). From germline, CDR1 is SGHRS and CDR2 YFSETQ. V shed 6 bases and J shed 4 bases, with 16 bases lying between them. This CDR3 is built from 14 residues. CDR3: CASIPDSTSETQYF. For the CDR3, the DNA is TGCGCCAGCATACCTGACAGTACATCAGAGACCCAGTACTTC.

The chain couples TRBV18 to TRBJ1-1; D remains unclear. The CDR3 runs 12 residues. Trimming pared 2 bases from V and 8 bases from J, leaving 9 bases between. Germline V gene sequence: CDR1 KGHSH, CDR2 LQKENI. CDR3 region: CASSPDPGEAFF. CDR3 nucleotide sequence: TGTGCCAGCTCACCAGACCCGGGAGAAGCTTTCTTT.

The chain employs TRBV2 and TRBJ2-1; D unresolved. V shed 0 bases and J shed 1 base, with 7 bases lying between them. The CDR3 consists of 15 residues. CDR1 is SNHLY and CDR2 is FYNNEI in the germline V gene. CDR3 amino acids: CASSEAPSSYNEQFF. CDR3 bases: TGTGCCAGCAGTGAAGCCCCTAGTTCCTACAATGAGCAGTTCTTC.

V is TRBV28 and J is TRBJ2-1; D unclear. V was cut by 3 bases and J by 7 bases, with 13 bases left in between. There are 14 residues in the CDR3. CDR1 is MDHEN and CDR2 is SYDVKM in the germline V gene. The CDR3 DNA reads TGTGCCAGCAGTTTGGGTACCTCCGTTAATGAGCAGTTCTTC. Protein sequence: CASSLGTSVNEQFF.

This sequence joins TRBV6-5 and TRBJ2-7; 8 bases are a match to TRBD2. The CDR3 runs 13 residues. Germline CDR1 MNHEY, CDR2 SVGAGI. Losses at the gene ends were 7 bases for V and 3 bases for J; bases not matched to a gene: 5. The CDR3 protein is CASTGGEGYEQYF. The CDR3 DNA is TGTGCCAGCACGGGAGGGGAAGGCTACGAGCAGTACTTC.

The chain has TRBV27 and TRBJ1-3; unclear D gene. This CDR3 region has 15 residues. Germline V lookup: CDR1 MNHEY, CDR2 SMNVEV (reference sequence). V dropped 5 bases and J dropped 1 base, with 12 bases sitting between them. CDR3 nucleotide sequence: TGTGCCAGCAGTCCTCGACAACTATCTGGAAACACCATATATTTT. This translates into CASSPRQLSGNTIYF.

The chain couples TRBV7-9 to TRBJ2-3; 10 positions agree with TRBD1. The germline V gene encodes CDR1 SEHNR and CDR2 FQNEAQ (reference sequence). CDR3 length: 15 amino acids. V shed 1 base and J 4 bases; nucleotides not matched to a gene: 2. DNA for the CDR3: TGTGCCAGCAGCTTAGAGGGGACAGGGGCAGATACGCAGTATTTT. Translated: CASSLEGTGADTQYF.

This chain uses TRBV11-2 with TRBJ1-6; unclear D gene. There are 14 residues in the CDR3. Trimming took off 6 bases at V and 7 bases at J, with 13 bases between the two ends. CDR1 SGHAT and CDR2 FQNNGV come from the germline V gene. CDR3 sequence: CASSFTPRNSPLHF. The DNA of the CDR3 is TGTGCCAGCAGTTTTACCCCCAGAAATTCACCCCTCCACTTT. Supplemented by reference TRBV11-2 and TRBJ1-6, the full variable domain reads EAGVAQSPRYKIIEKRQSVAFWCNPISGHATLYWYQQILGQGPKLLIQFQNNGVVDDSQLPKDRFSAERLKGVDSTLKIQPAKLEDSAVYLCASSFTPRNSPLHFGNGTRLTVT.

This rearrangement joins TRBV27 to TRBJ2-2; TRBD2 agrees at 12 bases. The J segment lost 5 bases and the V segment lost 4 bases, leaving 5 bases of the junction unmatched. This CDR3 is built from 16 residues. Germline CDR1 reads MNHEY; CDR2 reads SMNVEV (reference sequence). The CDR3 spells CASSSLAGGLTGELFF. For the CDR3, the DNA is TGTGCCAGCAGTTCCCTAGCGGGAGGGTTGACCGGGGAGCTGTTTTTT.

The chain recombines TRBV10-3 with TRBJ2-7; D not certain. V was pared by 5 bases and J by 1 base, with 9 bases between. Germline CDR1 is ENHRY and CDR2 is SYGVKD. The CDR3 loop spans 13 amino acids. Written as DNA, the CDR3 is TGTGCCATCAGTCTTAGGGAATCCTACGAGCAGTACTTC. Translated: CAISLRESYEQYF.

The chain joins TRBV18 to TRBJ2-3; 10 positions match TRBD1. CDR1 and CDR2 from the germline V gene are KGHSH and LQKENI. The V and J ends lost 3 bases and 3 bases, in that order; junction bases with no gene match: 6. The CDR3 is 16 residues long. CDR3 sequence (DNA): TGTGCCAGCTCACCCGGACAGGGGGTGGGGACAGATACGCAGTATTTT. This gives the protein CASSPGQGVGTDTQYF.

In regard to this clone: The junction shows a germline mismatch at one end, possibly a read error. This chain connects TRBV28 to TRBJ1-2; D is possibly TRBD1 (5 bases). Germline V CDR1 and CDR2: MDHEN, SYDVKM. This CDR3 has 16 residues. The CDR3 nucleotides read TGTGCCCGCAGTAAGATGGGGGGGGGACCGTTCTATGGCTACACCTTC. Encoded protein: CARSKMGGGPFYGYTF.

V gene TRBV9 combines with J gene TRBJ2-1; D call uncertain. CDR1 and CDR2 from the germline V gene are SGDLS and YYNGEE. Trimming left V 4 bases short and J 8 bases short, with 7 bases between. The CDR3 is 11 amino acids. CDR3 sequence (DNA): TGTGCCAGCAGCCTCGTGGATGAGCAGTTCTTC. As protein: CASSLVDEQFF.

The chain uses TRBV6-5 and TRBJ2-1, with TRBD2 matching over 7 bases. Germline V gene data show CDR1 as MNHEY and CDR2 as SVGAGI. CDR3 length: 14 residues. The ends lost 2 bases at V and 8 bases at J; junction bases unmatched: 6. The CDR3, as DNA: TGTGCCAGCAGTTACGGACTAGGGATCCATGAGCAGTTCTTC. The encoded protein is CASSYGLGIHEQFF.

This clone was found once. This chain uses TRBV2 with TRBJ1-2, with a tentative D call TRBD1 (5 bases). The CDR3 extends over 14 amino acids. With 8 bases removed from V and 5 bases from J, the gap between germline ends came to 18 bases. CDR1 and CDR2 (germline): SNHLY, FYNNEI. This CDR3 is CASSKYDSLYGYTF. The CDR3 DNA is TGTGCCAGCTCTAAGTATGACAGTCTTTATGGCTACACCTTC.

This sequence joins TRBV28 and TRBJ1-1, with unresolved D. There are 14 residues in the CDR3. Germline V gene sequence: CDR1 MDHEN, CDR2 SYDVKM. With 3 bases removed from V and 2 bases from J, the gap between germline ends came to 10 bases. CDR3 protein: CASSLSQLNTEAFF. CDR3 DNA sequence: TGTGCCAGCAGTTTGTCACAGCTCAACACTGAAGCTTTCTTT.

CDR3: CASRAGTRSGEQYF. In nucleotides, the CDR3 is TGTGCCAGCAGGGCCGGGACTAGATCTGGCGAGCAGTACTTC. V and J are TRBV27 and TRBJ2-7; 8 nucleotides line up with TRBD2. CDR3 length: 14 residues. Germline V gene lookup returns CDR1 MNHEY and CDR2 SMNVEV (reference sequence). The J segment lost 6 bases and the V segment lost 6 bases, leaving 10 bases of the junction unmatched.

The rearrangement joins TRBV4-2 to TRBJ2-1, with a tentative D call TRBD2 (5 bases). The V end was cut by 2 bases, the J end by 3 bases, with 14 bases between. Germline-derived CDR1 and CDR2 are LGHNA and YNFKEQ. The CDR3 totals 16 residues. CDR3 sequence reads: CASSQLAGNFYNEQFF. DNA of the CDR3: TGTGCCAGCAGCCAACTAGCAGGAAATTTCTACAATGAGCAGTTCTTC.

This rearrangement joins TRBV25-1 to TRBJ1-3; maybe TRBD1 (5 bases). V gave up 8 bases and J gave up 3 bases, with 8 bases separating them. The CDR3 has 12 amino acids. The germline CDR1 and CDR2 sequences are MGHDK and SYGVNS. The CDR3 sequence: CASGDRGNTIYF. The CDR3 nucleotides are TGTGCCAGCGGGGACCGTGGAAACACCATATATTTT.